This T cell receptor (beta chain) comes out of a study of cytomegalovirus exposure and HLA in healthy donors. Study outcomes and limitations: First-cohort TCR clusters tended to co-occur in the 95 to 150 validation repertoires, a later analysis found.

Concerning this clone: Its antigen is not identified.

The method was immunoSEQ multiplex PCR; TCRdb's version includes in-frame clones alone and lacks a portion of them. The sample consists of roughly 140,000 clones, roughly 90% of them appearing once. The CDR3 contains 15 residues. Trimming removed 10 bases at V and 1 base at J, with 19 bases between. The chain uses TRBV23-1 and TRBJ1-1; D may be TRBD1 (5 bases). TRBV23-1 is an open reading frame whose function is uncertain. The material sequenced was PBMCs. The clonotype was recovered from a man between 18 and 35 years old in good health and CMV-seronegative. The chain's CDR3 is CAKMGRGGGNTEAFF. CDR3 nucleotides: TGCGCCAAAATGGGGAGGGGAGGTGGGAACACTGAAGCTTTCTTT.